The table lists the clone carrying this T cell receptor beta chain with a few counts. Its antigen is as yet unknown. Unique molecular identifiers were incorporated when the TCRbeta library was constructed. TCRdb independently ran MiXCR on the PCR reads; one entry per CDR3 protein. The sample holds hundreds of thousands of distinct CDR3 sequences; over 10% are singletons and the top ten take 2.2%. Germline CDR1 SGDLS, CDR2 YYNGEE. Trimming removed 0 bases at V and 8 bases at J, with 12 bases between. This CDR3 is 14 amino acids long. This sample stems from a study of T-cell reconstitution after alpha-beta-depleted transplantation in children. Study-wide findings and caveats: From newly produced T cells came most of the T-cell counts and diversity one year after transplant.

The material sequenced was PBMCs, mostly from graft donor cells, taken 360 days after TCRalphabeta/CD19-depleted stem cell transplant. This clonotype originated in a male patient younger than 18 who had a stem cell transplant for acute myeloid leukemia, so the T cells may come from the graft donor. The rearrangement links TRBV9 to TRBJ2-1; a possible D gene is TRBD1 (5 bases). The DNA of the CDR3 is TGTGCCAGCAGCGTAGAGGGCAGGGCGGATGAGCAGTTCTTC. The encoded protein is CASSVEGRADEQFF. Looking up the rest from reference TRBV9 and TRBJ2-1 gives the full variable domain: DSGVTQTPKHLITATGQRVTLRCSPRSGDLSVYWYQQSLDQGLQFLIQYYNGEERAKGNILERFSAQQFPDLHSELNLSSLELGDSALYFCASSVEGRADEQFFGPGTRLTVL.